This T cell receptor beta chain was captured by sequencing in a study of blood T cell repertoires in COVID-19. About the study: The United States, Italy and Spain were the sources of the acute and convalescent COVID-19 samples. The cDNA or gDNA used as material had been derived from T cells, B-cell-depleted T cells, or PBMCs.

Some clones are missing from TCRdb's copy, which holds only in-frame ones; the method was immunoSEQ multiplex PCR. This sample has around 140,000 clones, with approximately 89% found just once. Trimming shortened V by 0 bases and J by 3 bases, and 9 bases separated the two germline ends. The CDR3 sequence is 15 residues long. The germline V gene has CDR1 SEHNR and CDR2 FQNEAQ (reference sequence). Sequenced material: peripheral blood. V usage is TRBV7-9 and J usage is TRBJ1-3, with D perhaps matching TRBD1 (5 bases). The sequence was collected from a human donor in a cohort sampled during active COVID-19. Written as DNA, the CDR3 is TGTGCCAGCAGCTTAGCGCGGGGGTTTGGAAACACCATATATTTT. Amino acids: CASSLARGFGNTIYF.